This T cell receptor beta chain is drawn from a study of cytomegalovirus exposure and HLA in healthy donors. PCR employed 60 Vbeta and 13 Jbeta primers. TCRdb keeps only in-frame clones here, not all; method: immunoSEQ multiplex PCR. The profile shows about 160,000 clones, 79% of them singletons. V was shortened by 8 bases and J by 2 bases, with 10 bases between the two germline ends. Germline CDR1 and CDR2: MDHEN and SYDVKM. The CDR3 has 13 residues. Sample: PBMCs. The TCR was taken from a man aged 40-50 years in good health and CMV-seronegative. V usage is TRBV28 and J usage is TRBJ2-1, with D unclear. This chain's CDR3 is CASEQTTYNEQFF. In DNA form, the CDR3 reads TGTGCCAGCGAACAGACCACCTACAATGAGCAGTTCTTC.